The entry that follows covers one T cell receptor beta chain sequence. Its antigen is not identified. The V end lost 0 bases, the J end lost 4 bases, and 2 bases lay between the germline ends. CDR1 is MRHNA and CDR2 is SNTAGT in the germline V gene. CDR3 length: 12 residues. The data were obtained in a study of CD8+CD57+ T cells in acquired aplastic anemia. Overall study: Mean yield of DNA from sorted CD4+ and CD8+ cells was about 3.2 ug. Average CD4+ read depth in healthy donors was around 9.9 million reads.

Using genomic DNA as the template, TCR beta VDJ and CDR3 profiling was carried out. TCRdb called the reads again in MiXCR, with one record for every CDR3 protein. This sample has around 230,000 distinct CDR3 sequences, with around 60% found just once. Study-wide results and caveats: Patients and controls turned out to have roughly 29 CD8+ CDR3 sequences in common.

Material: sorted CD4+, CD8+, or CD8+CD57+ T cells (not recorded which) from PBMCs. The source of this sequence is a human donor in good health. The rearrangement uses TRBV6-4 and TRBJ2-3; D uncertain. DNA for the CDR3: TGTGCCAGCAGTGACTCGCCAGATACGCAGTATTTT. Residues: CASSDSPDTQYF.